This is a list of T cell receptor beta chains from one sample in a study of T cell responses to AZD1222 COVID-19 vaccine. Produced via immunoSEQ multiplex PCR; TCRdb's table is partial and in-frame only. The sample lists 120,000 or so clones, approximately 85% seen once, with over 5% in the top ten. The sequencing used peripheral blood, collected on day 0 of AZD1222 vaccination. The receptor set was obtained from an adult in good health. CDR3s include the opening cysteine and the closing phenylalanine or tryptophan. A D gene is named only where the DNA matches it firmly. A row's size may be missing; if present it is once, few, many or a size class.

CASSPGLDLQQYF | TGTGCCAGCAGCCCCGGACTGGATTTACAGCAGTACTTC | TRBV5-6 | once | . | TRBJ2-7
CASRTGAGGNQPQHF | TGTGCCAGTAGAACCGGGGCGGGCGGCAATCAGCCCCAGCATTTT | TRBV19 | . | . | TRBJ1-5
CASSLTGSNYGYTF | TGCGCCAGCAGCTTGACAGGGAGTAACTATGGCTACACCTTC | TRBV5-1 | once | . | TRBJ1-2
CASEAGATNTGELFF | TGTGCCAGCGAGGCGGGGGCCACGAACACCGGGGAGCTGTTTTTT | TRBV9 | . | . | TRBJ2-2
CASTPGEGQRGDQPQHF | TGTGCCAGCACCCCAGGAGAGGGACAGAGGGGGGATCAGCCCCAGCATTTT | TRBV27 | once | TRBD1 | TRBJ1-5
CASSDDGSGANVLTF | TGTGCCAGCTCGGACGACGGCTCTGGGGCCAACGTCCTGACTTTC | TRBV2 | . | . | TRBJ2-6
CASSEALRGNQPQHF | TGTGCCAGCAGTGAAGCGCTTCGGGGAAATCAGCCCCAGCATTTT | TRBV6-1 | . | . | TRBJ1-5
CASSRAGGSYEQYF | TGTGCCAGCTCACGAGCGGGGGGCTCCTACGAGCAGTACTTC | TRBV18 | . | TRBD2 | TRBJ2-7
CASSLATVYEQYF | TGTGCCAGCAGCTTGGCGACAGTCTACGAGCAGTACTTC | TRBV5-8 | . | . | TRBJ2-7
CATSDLDGEETQYF | TGTGCCACCAGTGATCTGGACGGTGAAGAGACCCAGTACTTC | TRBV24-1 | few | . | TRBJ2-5
CARSLKSKYPGPHNEKLFF | TGTGCCAGAAGCTTAAAGTCGAAGTATCCAGGGCCTCATAATGAAAAACTGTTTTTT | TRBV5-3 | . | . | TRBJ1-4